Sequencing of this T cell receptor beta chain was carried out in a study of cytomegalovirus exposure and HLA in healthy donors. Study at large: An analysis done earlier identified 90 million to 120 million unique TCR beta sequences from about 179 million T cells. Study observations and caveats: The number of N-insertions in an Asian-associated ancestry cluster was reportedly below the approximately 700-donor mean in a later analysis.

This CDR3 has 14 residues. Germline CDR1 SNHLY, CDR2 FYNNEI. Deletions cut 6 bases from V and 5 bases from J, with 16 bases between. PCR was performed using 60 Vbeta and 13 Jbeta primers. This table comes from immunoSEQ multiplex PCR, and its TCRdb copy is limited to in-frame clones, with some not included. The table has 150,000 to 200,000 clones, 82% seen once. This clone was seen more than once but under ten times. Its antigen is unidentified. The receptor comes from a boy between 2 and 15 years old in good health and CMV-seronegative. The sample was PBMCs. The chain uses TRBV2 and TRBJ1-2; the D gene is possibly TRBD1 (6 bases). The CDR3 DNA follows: TGTGCCAGCAGCGCCAGCCAGGGGAGTTATGGCTACACCTTC. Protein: CASSASQGSYGYTF.